A single sample gave rise to the 15 T cell receptor beta chains below, sequenced in a study of blood T cells in healthy people across ages. Alongside a J-beta primer mix, a sample-barcoded 5' primer served in a second PCR lasting about 7 to 12 cycles. TCRdb called the 5' RACE reads again in MiXCR, with one record for every CDR3 protein. The sample includes about 930,000 distinct CDR3 sequences, about 27% of them seen just once. These same records also appear under a second study, on T cells of mothers and their children.

Specimen: blood. The receptors here all came from a middle-aged woman in good health.

Many counts were recorded for this clonotype. This rearrangement joins TRBV9 to TRBJ2-5; 7 positions agree with TRBD2. Germline loops: CDR1 SGDLS, CDR2 YYNGEE. Trimming cost V 0 bases and J 5 bases; bases outside gene matches: 10. The CDR3 spans 16 residues. The CDR3 DNA follows: TGTGCCAGCAGCGTAGGATCTAGCGGCCCCTCGGAGACCCAGTACTTC. Encoded protein: CASSVGSSGPSETQYF.

The chain couples TRBV20-1 to TRBJ2-1; D gene unclear. Germline V gene sequence: CDR1 DFQATT, CDR2 SNEGSKA (reference sequence). This CDR3 spans 12 amino acids. V was shortened by 3 bases and J by 7 bases, with 10 bases between the two germline ends. Here the CDR3 reads CSASRELNEQFF. The CDR3 nucleotides are TGCAGTGCTAGTCGTGAGCTGAATGAGCAGTTCTTC.

This clonotype was picked up a small number of times. A junction boundary mismatches the germline segment, possibly from a read error. The rearrangement links TRBV12-3 or TRBV12-4 to TRBJ1-5; D remains ambiguous. The CDR3 covers 12 residues. The CDR3 is CPSSFRESPQHF. In DNA form, the CDR3 reads TGTCCCAGCAGTTTTCGGGAATCCCCCCAGCATTTT.

V usage is TRBV28 and J usage is TRBJ2-1; TRBD2 might be the D (5 bases). The V gene's germline CDR1 is MDHEN and CDR2 SYDVKM. V was shortened by 6 bases and J by 5 bases, with 17 bases between the two germline ends. The CDR3 runs 15 residues. CDR3 sequence reads: CASSFRLGGDNEQFF. The DNA of the CDR3 is TGTGCCAGCAGCTTCCGGCTAGGAGGCGACAATGAGCAGTTCTTC. Complete variable domain (other parts from reference TRBV28 and TRBJ2-1): DVKVTQSSRYLVKRTGEKVFLECVQDMDHENMFWYRQDPGLGLRLIYFSYDVKMKEKGDIPEGYSVSREKKERFSLILESASTNQTSMYLCASSFRLGGDNEQFFGPGTRLTVL.

This chain joins TRBV20-1 and TRBJ2-7; the D gene is possibly TRBD1 (6 bases). Germline values: CDR1 DFQATT, CDR2 SNEGSKA (reference sequence). Trimming removed 6 bases at V and 11 bases at J, with 14 bases between. This CDR3 contains 10 residues. CDR3 sequence (DNA): TGCAGTGCCCAGTATAACAGGGAGTACTTC. As protein: CSAQYNREYF.

Concerning this clonotype itself: Being one base from a much bigger clone, this may be a read error. The chain carries TRBV11-1 and TRBJ2-3; D gene uncertain. The CDR3 is made up of 14 amino acids. Germline values: CDR1 SGHAT, CDR2 FQDESV (reference sequence). The CDR3 here is CTSSFGPSRDTQYF. The CDR3 nucleotides are TGTACCAGCAGCTTCGGACCAAGTCGGGATACGCAGTATTTT. Full variable domain (outside the CDR3, taken from reference TRBV11-1 and TRBJ2-3): EAEVAQSPRYKITEKSQAVAFWCDPISGHATLYWYRQILGQGPELLVQFQDESVVDDSQLPKDRFSAERLKGVDSTLKIQPAELGDSAMYLCTSSFGPSRDTQYFGPGTRLTVL.

In this sample, this clonotype turned up a few times. A much more abundant neighbour one base away suggests this may be a read error. This rearrangement joins TRBV6-5 to TRBJ2-6; no firm D call. Looked up from germline, CDR1 is MNHEY and CDR2 is SVGAGI. The CDR3 contains 13 residues. This CDR3 is CASLQSGTNVLTF. CDR3 bases: TGTGCCAGCCTCCAGTCTGGGACCAACGTCCTGACTTTC.

This clonotype has only one observation. This sequence may be a read error, since a much larger clone differs from it by one base. The chain links TRBV20-1 to TRBJ2-1; 8 bases fit TRBD2. The ends lost 3 bases at V and 7 bases at J; junction bases unmatched: 8. Germline CDR1 and CDR2: DFQATT and SNEGSKA (reference sequence). The CDR3 consists of 14 residues. Here the CDR3 DNA reads TGCAGTGCTAGTAATAGCGGGGATAGAAATGAGCAGTTCTTC. It yields the protein CSASNSGDRNEQFF.

The rearrangement joins TRBV6-1 to TRBJ2-4; 9 nucleotides align to TRBD1. The DNA end lines up better with TRBJ2-7; the J call may be wrong. CDR3 length: 13 residues. Germline values: CDR1 MNHNS, CDR2 SASEGT. CDR3 amino acids: CASRGTGRDEQYF. The CDR3 DNA sequence: TGTGCCAGCAGGGGGACAGGGCGAGACGAGCAGTACTTC.

As for this clonotype: A clone one base away is much larger, so this may be a read error. This rearrangement joins TRBV12-3 or TRBV12-4 to TRBJ2-7; 10 nucleotides align to TRBD1. V gave up 2 bases and J gave up 7 bases; unmatched junction bases: 8. The CDR3 loop spans 15 amino acids. The CDR3 spells CASSLIRQGANEQYF. CDR3 bases: TGTGCCAGCAGTTTAATTCGACAGGGGGCTAATGAGCAGTACTTC.

The chain joins TRBV20-1 to TRBJ1-2; the D gene is possibly TRBD1 (5 bases). The CDR3 is 14 residues long. Per the germline V gene, CDR1 is DFQATT and CDR2 is SNEGSKA (reference sequence). V lost 2 bases, J lost 0 bases, and 10 bases lay in between. The CDR3 region is CSARRDGSNYGYTF. The CDR3 DNA reads TGCAGTGCTAGAAGGGACGGATCTAACTATGGCTACACCTTC.

The chain is built from TRBV3-1 and TRBJ1-2; D remains ambiguous. Deletions cut 0 bases from V and 2 bases from J, with 10 bases between. CDR1 and CDR2 (germline): LGHDT, YNNKEL (reference sequence). This CDR3 is 15 amino acids long. CDR3 protein: CASSQDPSTNYGYTF. The CDR3 DNA sequence: TGTGCCAGCAGCCAAGATCCATCTACAAACTATGGCTACACCTTC.

V gene TRBV7-2 combines with J gene TRBJ1-1; D is perhaps TRBD1 (5 bases). The CDR3 totals 15 residues. Germline V CDR1 and CDR2: SGHTA, FQGNSA. The ends were cut back, 5 bases at V and 6 bases at J, with 19 bases in the middle. Here the CDR3 reads CASSRRTQIASEAFF. The CDR3 DNA follows: TGTGCCAGCAGCCGCAGGACACAGATCGCGTCTGAAGCTTTCTTT.

This clonotype came up many times. The chain uses TRBV28 and TRBJ2-1, with D uncertain. The V gene lost 2 bases and the J gene lost 0 bases, with 8 bases spanning the gap. The CDR3 totals 15 residues. Germline assignment: CDR1 MDHEN and CDR2 SYDVKM. CDR3 in DNA: TGTGCCAGCAGTTTAGTGCTGAGCTCCTACAATGAGCAGTTCTTC. It yields the protein CASSLVLSSYNEQFF.

This clonotype was observed at least ten times. The chain has TRBV2 and TRBJ1-1, with 7 nucleotides matching TRBD1. The V and J ends lost 4 bases and 5 bases, in that order; junction bases with no gene match: 4. This CDR3 region has 13 residues. The germline V gene encodes CDR1 SNHLY and CDR2 FYNNEI. This CDR3 reads CASSVQGRTEAFF. CDR3 nucleotide sequence: TGTGCCAGCAGTGTACAGGGGCGGACTGAAGCTTTCTTT.